This TCR beta chain was documented in a study of cytomegalovirus exposure and HLA in healthy donors. Overall study results and limits: Most TCR sequences proved rare, with some public TCRs found in many donors. The authors considered a cluster of highly shared sequence variants likely to be a sequencing artifact. An analysis was carried out at a later point. It showed that HLA-associated TCR beta chains were more clonally expanded than equally common non-associated chains.

V lost 4 bases, J lost 15 bases, and 22 bases lay in between. Germline V CDR1 and CDR2: MNHEY, SVGAGI. CDR3 length equals 15 residues. On this clone: Its antigen is undetermined.

The study ran its PCR with 60 Vbeta and 13 Jbeta primers. The assay was immunoSEQ multiplex PCR, and TCRdb's table has in-frame clones only and misses some. The sample consists of about 160,000 clones, around four fifths of them appearing once. There were likely unrecorded immune exposures, though donors were nominally healthy when sampled. The clonotype originates from a woman in her thirties in good health and CMV-seronegative. The sequenced material came from PBMCs. V gene TRBV6-5 combines with J gene TRBJ1-6, with D possibly matching TRBD1 (5 bases). The CDR3 spells CASSLRGMAAARLHF. The CDR3 DNA reads as TGTGCCAGCAGTTTAAGGGGTATGGCGGCAGCCCGCCTCCACTTT.